The T cell receptor (beta chain) described here comes from a study of cytomegalovirus exposure and HLA in healthy donors. The PCR employed 60 Vbeta primers together with 13 Jbeta primers. The table came from immunoSEQ multiplex PCR; TCRdb's copy has only in-frame clones and leaves some out. Altogether about 130,000 clones are present, approximately 84% being singletons, with the ten largest covering about 1.5%. This clone was detected only once. Its antigen is not identified. Overall study findings and caveats: HLA allele associations emerged for some 16,000 TCR beta sequences in a later analysis, at 0.05 false discovery rate.

Germline lookup yields CDR1 SGDLS and CDR2 YYNGEE. The J segment lost 2 bases and the V segment lost 0 bases, leaving 5 bases of the junction unmatched. The length of the CDR3 is 15 residues. Sequenced: PBMCs. This TCR was recovered from a woman between 18 and 29 years old in good health and CMV-seronegative. The rearrangement links TRBV9 to TRBJ2-7, with 7 bases matching TRBD2. The CDR3 DNA reads TGTGCCAGCAGCGTAGATCCTAGCGGAACCTACGAGCAGTACTTC. Its translation: CASSVDPSGTYEQYF.